The 7 T cell receptor beta chains reported below all come from one sample, sequenced in a study of control samples from healthy donors and cancer patients. Profiling relied on immunoSEQ multiplex PCR, and the TCRdb table lists in-frame clones only, not all of them. The sample yields roughly 120,000 clones, 85% to 90% seen once. The sequencing input was PBMCs. The receptors stem from a woman between 45 and 60 years old with colorectal cancer.

The V gene is TRBV2, the J gene TRBJ2-4; 9 nucleotides line up with TRBD2. Germline V gives CDR1 SNHLY, CDR2 FYNNEI. The CDR3 has 19 amino acids. Losses at the gene ends were 2 bases for V and 0 bases for J; bases not matched to a gene: 11. In nucleotides, the CDR3 is TGTGCCAGCAGTGAATTCGGGCTAGCGGGGAGATTAGCCAAAAACATTCAGTACTTC. It translates to CASSEFGLAGRLAKNIQYF.

This clone was counted a few times. The chain is built from TRBV6-4 and TRBJ1-2, with unresolved D. The CDR3 runs to 14 residues. The ends were cut back, 0 bases at V and 7 bases at J, with 12 bases in the middle. Germline loops: CDR1 MRHNA, CDR2 SNTAGT. The CDR3 nucleotides are TGTGCCAGCAGTGACTCTTCGAGCAGAAGTGGCTACACCTTC. Protein: CASSDSSSRSGYTF.

About this clone: This sample also contains other DNA sequences that code for the same CDR3. This chain joins TRBV11-2 and TRBJ2-7; 8 nucleotides match TRBD2. The V segment lost 1 base and the J segment 3 bases; nucleotides outside the gene matches: 2. This CDR3 has 14 amino acids. CDR1 and CDR2 from the germline V gene are SGHAT and FQNNGV. The CDR3 DNA follows: TGTGCCAGCAGCTTAGCCGGGACTAGCTACGAGCAGTACTTC. This gives the protein CASSLAGTSYEQYF.

The gene calls are TRBV14 and TRBJ1-2; D is undetermined. Trimming shortened V by 0 bases and J by 8 bases, and 13 bases separated the two germline ends. This CDR3 region has 14 residues. Germline V gene lookup returns CDR1 SGHDN and CDR2 FVKESK. CDR3 amino acids: CASSQDPDPRGYTF. Here the CDR3 DNA reads TGTGCCAGCAGCCAAGATCCGGACCCACGAGGCTACACCTTC.

This chain links TRBV21-1 with TRBJ2-7; the D call in the table, TRBD1, was not verified against the DNA. TRBV21-1 is termed a pseudogene. This CDR3 is built from 16 residues. The CDR3 nucleotides are TGTGCCAGCAGCGGACCGGGACAGGGGGCGCCCGGCGAGCAGTACTTC. Translation: CASSGPGQGAPGEQYF.

The gene calls are TRBV20-1 and TRBJ2-1, with 11 nucleotides matching TRBD2. The CDR3 extends over 14 amino acids. Per the germline V gene, CDR1 is DFQATT and CDR2 is SNEGSKA (reference sequence). The junction had 4 bases not matched to a gene; V was cut back by 3 bases and J by 6 bases. The CDR3 protein is CSASSGGAVNEQFF. The CDR3 DNA is TGCAGTGCTAGTAGCGGGGGGGCCGTCAATGAGCAGTTCTTC.

V gene TRBV12-3 or TRBV12-4 combines with J gene TRBJ1-4; a weak D match, TRBD1 (5 bases). V lost 3 bases to trimming and J lost 7 bases, with 9 bases between them. The CDR3 is made up of 13 amino acids. The CDR3 sequence: CASSFTGGEKLFF. The CDR3 region has the DNA TGTGCCAGCAGTTTTACAGGTGGTGAAAAACTGTTTTTT.